This T cell receptor (beta chain) stems from a study of cytomegalovirus exposure and HLA in healthy donors. In this sample, this clone turned up a few times. The antigen remains undetermined. Findings and limits, study-wide: When a later analysis was performed, an Asian-associated ancestry cluster reportedly had fewer N-insertions than the approximately 690-donor mean. The presence/absence work took it that sequencing depth was about the same across donors.

In the PCR, 60 Vbeta and 13 Jbeta primers were used. Only in-frame clones appear in the TCRdb table, and some are missing; sequencing was by immunoSEQ multiplex PCR. The table has over 100,000 clones, roughly 80% seen once. The receptor was isolated from a man aged 30-40 years in good health and CMV-seronegative. Specimen: PBMCs.

The DNA of the CDR3 is TGTGCCAGCAGCCGCGGATACGAGCAGTACTTC. This translates into CASSRGYEQYF. The J gene is TRBJ2-7, the V gene TRBV21-1; TRBD2 is taken as the D call from the table, unchecked against the DNA. TRBV21-1 counts as a pseudogene. The CDR3 loop spans 11 amino acids.